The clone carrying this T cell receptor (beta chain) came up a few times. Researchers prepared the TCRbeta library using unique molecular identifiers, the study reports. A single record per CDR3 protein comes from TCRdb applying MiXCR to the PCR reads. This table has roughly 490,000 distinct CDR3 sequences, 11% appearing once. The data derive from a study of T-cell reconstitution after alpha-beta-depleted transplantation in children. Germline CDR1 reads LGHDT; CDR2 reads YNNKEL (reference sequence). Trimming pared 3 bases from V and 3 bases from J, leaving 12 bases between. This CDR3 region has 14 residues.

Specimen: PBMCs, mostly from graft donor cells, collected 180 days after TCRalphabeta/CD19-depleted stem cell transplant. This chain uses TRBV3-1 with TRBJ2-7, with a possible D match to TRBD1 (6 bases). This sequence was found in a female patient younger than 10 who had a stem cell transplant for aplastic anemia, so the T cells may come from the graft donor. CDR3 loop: CASSQNRVLYEQYF. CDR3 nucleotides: TGTGCCAGCAGCCAGAACAGGGTTCTCTACGAGCAGTACTTC.